The 16 T cell receptor beta chains below come from one sample, sequenced in a study of CD8 T cells in ankylosing spondylitis. In TCRdb, the 5' RACE reads were re-called with MiXCR into one record per CDR3 protein. The repertoire consists of 30,000 to 40,000 distinct CDR3 sequences, with 10% occurring once and the leading ten covering around 15%. Input material: blood, either unsorted or a sorted T cell fraction (not recorded which). These receptors originate from a male donor with ankylosing spondylitis or in good health (not recorded which).

This clonotype was seen many times. This chain joins TRBV6-2 or TRBV6-3 and TRBJ2-5; D is possibly TRBD2 (6 bases). This CDR3 spans 14 amino acids. The germline gives CDR1 MNHEY, CDR2 SVGEGT. V lost 2 bases and J lost 3, with 10 bases in between. For the CDR3, the DNA is TGTGCCAGCAGTTACGAAGCGGGCAAAGAGACCCAGTACTTC. This codes for CASSYEAGKETQYF.

This clonotype came up a few times. The chain combines TRBV7-3 with TRBJ2-7; D is unclear. The germline V gene has CDR1 SGHTA and CDR2 FQGTGA. The germline V and J ends were trimmed by 2 bases and 2 bases, with 16 bases remaining between them. There are 16 residues in the CDR3. The CDR3 here is CASSLGRIHATYEQYF. For the CDR3, the DNA is TGTGCCAGCAGCTTAGGCCGGATTCATGCTACCTACGAGCAGTACTTC.

This clonotype was seen many times. The chain carries TRBV5-1 and TRBJ2-5; possible D gene TRBD1, 5 bases. The CDR3 loop spans 13 amino acids. Germline CDR1 is SGHRS and CDR2 is YFSETQ. V shed 1 base and J shed 2 bases, with 6 bases lying between them. The CDR3 DNA is TGCGCCAGCAGCTTGCCAGGGCAAGAGACCCAGTACTTC. Encoded protein: CASSLPGQETQYF.

This clonotype was found many times. The chain employs TRBV20-1 and TRBJ2-5; TRBD1 aligns across 11 bases. The CDR3 is 17 amino acids. Germline CDR1 DFQATT, CDR2 SNEGSKA (reference sequence). With V trimmed by 0 bases and J by 5 bases, 11 bases remained unmatched. Here the CDR3 DNA reads TGCAGTGCTAGAGATGAGGGGACAGGGGGTTTCATGGAGACCCAGTACTTC. Its translation: CSARDEGTGGFMETQYF.

This clonotype was detected ten times or more. The chain's CDR3 is CASSRTSGRSTDTQYF. The CDR3, as DNA: TGCGCCAGCAGTAGGACTAGCGGGAGGTCCACAGATACGCAGTATTTT. V is TRBV10-1 and J is TRBJ2-3; 14 bases align to TRBD2. J gave up 2 bases and V 5 bases, and 3 bases lay outside the gene matches. Germline-derived CDR1 and CDR2 are WNHNN and SYGVQD (reference sequence). This CDR3 contains 16 residues.

Ten or more counts support this clonotype. This chain uses TRBV10-3 with TRBJ2-1, with 9 bases lining up with TRBD2. The CDR3 totals 12 residues. Germline V gene data show CDR1 as ENHRY and CDR2 as SYGVKD. J lost 9 bases, V lost 10 bases, and 7 bases had no gene match. The CDR3 nucleotides are TGTGCCACTTTAGCGGGAGAGGGTGAGCAGTTCTTC. Translating it yields CATLAGEGEQFF.

This clonotype was seen many times. The CDR3 DNA reads TGTGCCAGCAGTTTAGGGCGGGGCTCCTACAATGAGCAGTTCTTC. It is translated as CASSLGRGSYNEQFF. The V and J genes are TRBV12-3 or TRBV12-4 and TRBJ2-1; D is possibly TRBD2 (6 bases). This CDR3 spans 15 amino acids. V lost 1 base to trimming and J lost 0 bases, with 7 bases between them.

This clonotype was detected ten times or more. The chain joins TRBV5-1 to TRBJ1-1; 8 positions match TRBD1. The CDR3 spans 13 residues. V lost 8 bases, J lost 3 bases, and 6 bases stayed unmatched. CDR1 and CDR2 from the germline V gene are SGHRS and YFSETQ. This CDR3 is CASQGAIDTEAFF. The CDR3 coding sequence is TGCGCCAGTCAGGGGGCGATTGACACTGAAGCTTTCTTT.

This clonotype occurred many times. The J gene is TRBJ2-6, the V gene TRBV4-2; either TRBD1 or TRBD2 may supply D (5 bases each). V lost 1 base and J lost 0, with 7 bases in between. There are 16 residues in the CDR3. Germline V gene lookup returns CDR1 LGHNA and CDR2 YNFKEQ. The CDR3 spells CASSQGGSSGANVLTF. CDR3 nucleotide sequence: TGTGCCAGCAGCCAAGGGGGGAGCTCTGGGGCCAACGTCCTGACTTTC.

This clonotype has a count of ten or more. The CDR3 region has the DNA TGTGCCAGCAGCTCCCGTCAGACCCAGTACTTC. Protein: CASSSRQTQYF. The V and J genes are TRBV7-2 and TRBJ2-5; D gene ambiguous. There are 11 residues in the CDR3. V lost 4 bases, J lost 6 bases, and 6 bases lay in between. CDR1 is SGHTA, CDR2 FQGNSA, per germline.

The chain recombines TRBV27 with TRBJ2-1; D is ambiguous. Germline V gene sequence: CDR1 MNHEY, CDR2 SMNVEV (reference sequence). The V end was cut by 3 bases, the J end by 6 bases, with 9 bases between. The CDR3 totals 13 residues. The CDR3 region has the DNA TGTGCCAGCAGTTTCGGTGGTGGCAATGAGCAGTTCTTC. This codes for CASSFGGGNEQFF.

This clonotype was counted many times. The chain recombines TRBV5-1 with TRBJ2-5; maybe TRBD1 (6 bases). The CDR3 extends over 14 amino acids. Germline V gene data show CDR1 as SGHRS and CDR2 as YFSETQ. Trimming cost V 2 bases and J 0 bases, with 8 bases left between them. The CDR3 region is CASSFRTDQETQYF. As DNA, the CDR3 is TGCGCCAGCAGCTTCCGGACAGACCAAGAGACCCAGTACTTC.

Many counts were recorded for this clonotype. The CDR3 coding sequence is TGTGCCAGCAGCCCCGAAGCGGGAGCTAGCGCAGATACGCAGTATTTT. Translating gives CASSPEAGASADTQYF. The chain is built from TRBV4-2 and TRBJ2-3; 8 bases align to TRBD2. Germline V gene data show CDR1 as LGHNA and CDR2 as YNFKEQ. Germline trimming cut 4 bases from V and 4 bases from J; bases unmatched to any gene: 10. The CDR3 has 16 residues.

Ten or more counts support this clonotype. This rearrangement joins TRBV20-1 to TRBJ1-1; 7 nucleotides align to TRBD1. Per the germline V gene, CDR1 is DFQATT and CDR2 is SNEGSKA (reference sequence). Unmatched junction bases numbered 14, after V lost 0 bases and J lost 4 bases. This CDR3 has 17 amino acids. CDR3 in amino acids: CSARDTIIGGDGTEAFF. CDR3 in DNA: TGCAGTGCTAGAGACACCATAATAGGGGGCGATGGCACTGAAGCTTTCTTT.

This clonotype was counted many times. This chain links TRBV4-1 with TRBJ2-7, with D unclear. The V gene's germline CDR1 is MGHRA and CDR2 YSYEKL. The CDR3 is 16 residues long. The V and J ends lost 2 bases and 0 bases respectively, with 14 bases between them. CDR3: CASSQLHQEVSYEQYF. The CDR3 nucleotides read TGCGCCAGCAGCCAACTTCATCAAGAGGTCTCCTACGAGCAGTACTTC.

This clonotype has a handful of counts. The chain joins TRBV7-9 to TRBJ2-7; 8 bases fit TRBD1. Germline loops: CDR1 SEHNR, CDR2 FQNEAQ (reference sequence). J gave up 3 bases and V 4 bases, and 5 bases lay outside the gene matches. The CDR3 runs to 14 residues. This CDR3 is CASSSRTGFYEQYF. The CDR3 DNA reads as TGTGCCAGCAGCTCTCGGACAGGGTTCTACGAGCAGTACTTC. The variable domain in full, completed from reference TRBV7-9 and TRBJ2-7, reads DTGVSQNPRHKITKRGQNVTFRCDPISEHNRLYWYRQTLGQGPEFLTYFQNEAQLEKSRLLSDRFSAERPKGSFSTLEIQRTEQGDSAMYLCASSSRTGFYEQYFGPGTRLTVT.